The T cell receptor (beta chain) described here comes from a study of CD8+ T cells in alopecia areata. General study results and limits: It was observed that many expanded lesional clones persisted in scalp and blood during tofacitinib.

Notes on this clone: No antigen is known for it.

Treatment here: oral pan-JAK inhibitor, 5-10 mg twice daily. RNA, once extracted, was reverse transcribed into cDNA for use as the sequencing template. Only in-frame clones appear in the TCRdb table, and some are missing; sequencing was by immunoSEQ multiplex PCR. The sample holds a few hundred thousand clones; around 66% are singletons and the top ten take around 1.2%. V was pared by 4 bases and J by 0 bases, with 1 base between. This CDR3 contains 11 residues. Germline V lookup: CDR1 SGHRS, CDR2 YFSETQ. This specimen was CD4+ T cells sorted from blood, taken at approximately week 45, from a patient treated with tofacitinib. This TCR was recovered from a human donor with alopecia areata. The chain couples TRBV5-1 to TRBJ2-5; no clear D gene. The CDR3 reads CASSHQETQYF. The CDR3 nucleotides are TGCGCCAGCAGCCACCAAGAGACCCAGTACTTC.